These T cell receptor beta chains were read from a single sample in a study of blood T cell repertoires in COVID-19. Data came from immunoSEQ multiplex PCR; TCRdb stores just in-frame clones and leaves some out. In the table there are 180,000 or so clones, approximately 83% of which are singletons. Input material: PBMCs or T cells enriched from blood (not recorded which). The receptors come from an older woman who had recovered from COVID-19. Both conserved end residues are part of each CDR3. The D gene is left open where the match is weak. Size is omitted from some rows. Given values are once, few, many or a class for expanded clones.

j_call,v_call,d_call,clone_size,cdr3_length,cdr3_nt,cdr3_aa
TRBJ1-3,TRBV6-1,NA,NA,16,TGTGCCAGCAGTGAAGAATGGCGGCCCACAGGAAACACCATATATTTT,CASSEEWRPTGNTIYF
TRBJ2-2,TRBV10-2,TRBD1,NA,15,TGCGCCAGCAGCTCCGGGACAGTGAACACCGGGGAGCTGTTTTTT,CASSSGTVNTGELFF
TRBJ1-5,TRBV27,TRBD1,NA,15,TGTGCCAGCAGTTTGGGACAGGGTAATATCCAGCCCCAGCATTTT,CASSLGQGNIQPQHF
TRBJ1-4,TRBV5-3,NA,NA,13,TGTGCCAGCAGGATCATAAAGTATGAAAAACTGTTTTTT,CASRIIKYEKLFF
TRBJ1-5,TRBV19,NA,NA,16,TGTGCCAGTAGTATCGACCCAGTCACTAACAATCAGCCCCAGCATTTT,CASSIDPVTNNQPQHF
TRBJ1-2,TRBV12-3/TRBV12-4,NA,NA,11,TGTGCCAGCAGCCTAAACTATGGCTACACCTTC,CASSLNYGYTF
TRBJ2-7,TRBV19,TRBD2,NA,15,TGTGCCAGTAGTTTGACTAGCGGGGCCTCGAACGAGCAGTACTTC,CASSLTSGASNEQYF
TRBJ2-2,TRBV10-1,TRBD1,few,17,TGCGCCAGCAGCCGAACGGGGACAGGGCGAACCACCGGGGAGCTGTTTTTT,CASSRTGTGRTTGELFF
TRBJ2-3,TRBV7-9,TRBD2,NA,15,TGTGCCAGCAGCTTCGCCGGGACTAGCGATGGTACGCAGTATTTT,CASSFAGTSDGTQYF
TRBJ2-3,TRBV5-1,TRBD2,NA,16,TGCGCCAGCAGCTTGGTTGGGGGTAGCGGGACCGATACGCAGTATTTT,CASSLVGGSGTDTQYF
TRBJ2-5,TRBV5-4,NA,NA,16,TGTGCCAGCAGTTCCCTGGGCGGGAATTCCCAAGAGACCCAGTACTTC,CASSSLGGNSQETQYF
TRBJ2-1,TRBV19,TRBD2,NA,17,TGTGCCAGTAGCCAGCGGGAGGGCCTTAGCTCCTACAATGAGCAGTTCTTC,CASSQREGLSSYNEQFF
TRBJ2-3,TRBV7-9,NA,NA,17,TGTGCCAGCAGCTCCCGATCAAGCGGACTTTACACAGATACGCAGTATTTT,CASSSRSSGLYTDTQYF
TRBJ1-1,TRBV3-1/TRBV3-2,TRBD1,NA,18,TGTGCCAGCAGTAACGTGAGAGTGACAGGGTTTGGGTACACTGAAGCTTTCTTT,CASSNVRVTGFGYTEAFF
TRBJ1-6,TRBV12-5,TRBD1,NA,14,TGTGCTAGTGGCCTGGGACAGAGTAATTCACCCCTCCACTTT,CASGLGQSNSPLHF
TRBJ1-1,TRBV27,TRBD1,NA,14,TGTGCCAGCAGTTGGGGGACAGGGGGGAGTGAAGCTTTCTTT,CASSWGTGGSEAFF
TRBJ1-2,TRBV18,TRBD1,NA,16,TGTGCCAGCTCACCACTCGGGACAGGAAACCTCTATGGCTACACCTTC,CASSPLGTGNLYGYTF
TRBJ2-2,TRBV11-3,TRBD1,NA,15,TGTGCCAGCAGCCCAGGACAGGGGCGGGCCGGGGAGCTGTTTTTT,CASSPGQGRAGELFF
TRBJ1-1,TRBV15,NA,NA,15,TGTGCCACCAGCAGAACCGGGAGCGGGACCACTGAAGCTTTCTTT,CATSRTGSGTTEAFF
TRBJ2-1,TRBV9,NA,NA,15,TGTGCCAGCAGCGTAGGGCAGGGCTCCTACAATGAGCAGTTCTTC,CASSVGQGSYNEQFF
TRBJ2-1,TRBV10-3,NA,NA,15,TGTGCCATCAGTGAGTCGGCAGGTAGTGGCAATGAGCAGTTCTTC,CAISESAGSGNEQFF
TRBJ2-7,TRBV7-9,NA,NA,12,TGTGCCAGCAGCCCGACAGCCTACGAGCAGTACTTC,CASSPTAYEQYF
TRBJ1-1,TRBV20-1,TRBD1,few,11,TGCAGTGCTAGGTCGACAGGGGAAGCTTTCTTT,CSARSTGEAFF
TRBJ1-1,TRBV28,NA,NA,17,TGTGCCAGCAGTTTTGGGAGCGGGACCCCCCCCGGTCCTGAAGCTTTCTTT,CASSFGSGTPPGPEAFF
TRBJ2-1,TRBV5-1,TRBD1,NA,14,TGCGCCAGCACCCCGGACAGGGCCTACAATGAGCAGTTCTTC,CASTPDRAYNEQFF
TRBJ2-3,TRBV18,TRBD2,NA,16,TGTGCCAGCTCACCAGTCACTAGCGGGGGGTTTCCTACGCAGTATTTT,CASSPVTSGGFPTQYF
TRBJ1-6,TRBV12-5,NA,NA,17,TGTGCTAGTGGTTTGTCCGCGGTCAGGGTACCGAGTTCACCCCTCCACTTT,CASGLSAVRVPSSPLHF
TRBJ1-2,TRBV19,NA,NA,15,TGTGCCAGTAGTCACAATGATCGATTCAGCTATGGCTACACCTTC,CASSHNDRFSYGYTF
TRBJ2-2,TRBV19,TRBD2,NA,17,TGTGCCAGTAGCCCCGTGAGGGGCGGGAGGGCCCCCGGGGAGCTGTTTTTT,CASSPVRGGRAPGELFF
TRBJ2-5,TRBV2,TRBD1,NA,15,TGTGCCAGCAGCCCGGACAGGGGGTACCAAGAGACCCAGTACTTC,CASSPDRGYQETQYF
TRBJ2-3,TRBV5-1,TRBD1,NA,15,TGCGCCAGCAGCTTGGTCGGACAGGGGGTCGATACGCAGTATTTT,CASSLVGQGVDTQYF
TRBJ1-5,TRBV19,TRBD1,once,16,TGTGCCAGTAGTACCCAGACAGGGGGAAGCAATCAGCCCCAGCATTTT,CASSTQTGGSNQPQHF
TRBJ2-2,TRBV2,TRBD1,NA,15,TGTGCCAGCAGTGTGCGGACAGGGAACACCGGGGAGCTGTTTTTT,CASSVRTGNTGELFF
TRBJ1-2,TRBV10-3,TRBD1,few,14,TGTGCCATCAGTGAGACAGGGGGCGTCGGTGGCTACACCTTC,CAISETGGVGGYTF
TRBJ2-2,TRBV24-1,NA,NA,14,TGTGCCACCACGGGGAGATCGAACACCGGGGAGCTGTTTTTT,CATTGRSNTGELFF
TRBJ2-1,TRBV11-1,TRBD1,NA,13,TGTGCCAGCAGTCCGGACAGGGCGGGTGAGCAGTTCTTC,CASSPDRAGEQFF
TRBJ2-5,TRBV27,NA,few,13,TGTGCCAGCAGAGGACAGCTCCAAGAGACCCAGTACTTC,CASRGQLQETQYF
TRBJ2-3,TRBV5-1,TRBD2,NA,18,TGCGCCAGCAGCTTGGGCTATAGGCTAGCGGGGCGCACAGATACGCAGTATTTT,CASSLGYRLAGRTDTQYF
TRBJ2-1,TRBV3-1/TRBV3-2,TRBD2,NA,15,TGTGCCAGCAGCCTTCTAGCGGGACTACCCAATGAGCAGTTCTTC,CASSLLAGLPNEQFF
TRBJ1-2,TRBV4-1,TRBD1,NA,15,TGCGCCAGCAGCCAAGACCAGGGACAGAACTATGGCTACACCTTC,CASSQDQGQNYGYTF
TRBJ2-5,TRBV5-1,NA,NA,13,TGCGCCAGCAGCTTGGGTTCCGGGGAGACCCAGTACTTC,CASSLGSGETQYF
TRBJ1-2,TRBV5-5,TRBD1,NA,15,TGTGCCAGCAGCTTCACAGGGGGCACGACGGAGGGCTACACCTTC,CASSFTGGTTEGYTF
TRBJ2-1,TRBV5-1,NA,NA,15,TGCGCCAGCAGCTTGGCTAGCTTATCCTACAATGAGCAGTTCTTC,CASSLASLSYNEQFF
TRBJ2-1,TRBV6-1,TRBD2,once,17,TGTGCCAGCAGTGGGGGTCCGACTAGCGGGAGATACAATGAGCAGTTCTTC,CASSGGPTSGRYNEQFF
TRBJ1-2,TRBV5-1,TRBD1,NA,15,TGCGCCAGCAAAACAGGGGGTTCCCGGAACTATGGCTACACCTTC,CASKTGGSRNYGYTF
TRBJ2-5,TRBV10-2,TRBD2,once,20,TGCGCCAGCAGTGAGTCGAATCCTGGGGCGCTAGCGGGGAAGGGGAAGACCCAGTACTTC,CASSESNPGALAGKGKTQYF
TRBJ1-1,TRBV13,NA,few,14,TGTGCCAGCAGCCCACTCGGGGGGAACACTGAAGCTTTCTTT,CASSPLGGNTEAFF
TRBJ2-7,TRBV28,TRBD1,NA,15,TGTGCCTCCTCCGGCAGGGGGAACCTCATCTACGAGCAGTACTTC,CASSGRGNLIYEQYF
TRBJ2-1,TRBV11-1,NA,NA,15,TGTGCCAGCAGCCTCAGGGATGGCTCCTACAATGAGCAGTTCTTC,CASSLRDGSYNEQFF
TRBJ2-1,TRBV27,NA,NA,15,TGTGCCAGCAAGGCTAGCGTGCCGACCTACAATGAGCAGTTCTTC,CASKASVPTYNEQFF
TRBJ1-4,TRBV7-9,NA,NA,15,TGTGCCAGCAGCTTAGGGGGGCGCGTCGATGAAAAACTGTTTTTT,CASSLGGRVDEKLFF
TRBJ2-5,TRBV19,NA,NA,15,TGTGCCAGTAGTAGTACCGGGACTCCTAAAGAGACCCAGTACTTC,CASSSTGTPKETQYF
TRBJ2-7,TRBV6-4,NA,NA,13,TGTGCCAGCACGGATGGGCTCGCTGGCGAGCAGTACTTC,CASTDGLAGEQYF
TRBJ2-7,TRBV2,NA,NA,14,TGTGCCAGCAGTGGTGGCAGGGGCTCCTACGAGCAGTACTTC,CASSGGRGSYEQYF